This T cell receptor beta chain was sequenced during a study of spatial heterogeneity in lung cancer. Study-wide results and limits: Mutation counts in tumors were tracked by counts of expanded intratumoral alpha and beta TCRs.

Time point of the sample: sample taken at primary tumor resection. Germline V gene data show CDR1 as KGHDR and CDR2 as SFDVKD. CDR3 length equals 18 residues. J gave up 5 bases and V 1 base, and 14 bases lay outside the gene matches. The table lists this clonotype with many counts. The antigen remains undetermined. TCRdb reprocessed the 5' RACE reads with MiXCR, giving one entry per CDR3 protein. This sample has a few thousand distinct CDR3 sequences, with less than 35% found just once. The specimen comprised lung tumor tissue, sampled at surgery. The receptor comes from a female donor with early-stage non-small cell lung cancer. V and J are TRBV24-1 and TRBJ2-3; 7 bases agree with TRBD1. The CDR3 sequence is CATSDFSPGIRDRDTQYF. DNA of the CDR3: TGTGCCACCAGTGATTTTAGCCCGGGAATCCGGGACAGAGATACGCAGTATTTT.